Detailed here is one T cell receptor (beta chain). These data are taken from a study of blood T cell repertoires in COVID-19. Study summary: In each case, the material was cDNA or gDNA derived from T cells, B-cell-depleted T cells, or PBMCs.

Germline CDR1 and CDR2: MDHEN and SYDVKM. This CDR3 is built from 17 residues. Trimming cost V 6 bases and J 0 bases; bases outside gene matches: 8. Per the original data handling: How many nucleated cells were present was estimated from reference gene primer amplification. Data came from immunoSEQ multiplex PCR; TCRdb stores just in-frame clones and leaves some out. V, J and clone size were drawn from that table, and D and trimming were deduced from the DNA. Of 100,000 to 150,000 clones listed, approximately 91% were seen once; the top ten hold approximately 1.1%. Sequencing was carried out using peripheral blood. This chain links TRBV28 with TRBJ2-7; 13 bases line up with TRBD2. The receptor's source is a woman of 80 years or more with acute or convalescent COVID-19. CDR3 loop: CASRETSGRAGSYEQYF. CDR3 DNA sequence: TGTGCCAGCAGAGAAACTAGCGGGAGGGCTGGCTCCTACGAGCAGTACTTC.